This section outlines one T cell receptor (beta chain) sequence together with its context. Antigen specificity is unknown. An end of the junction differs from the germline gene, which may be a read error. This sample was included in a study of CD8+CD57+ T cells in acquired aplastic anemia. For the study at large: On average, sorted CD4+ and CD8+ cells gave about 2.9 ug of DNA.

Germline CDR1 is LNHDA and CDR2 is SQIVND (reference sequence). The CDR3 runs 15 residues. Findings and caveats of the study: Patients and controls turned out to have approximately 29 CD8+ CDR3 sequences in common.

TCR beta VDJ and CDR3 were profiled, and genomic DNA was the template. MiXCR, applied by TCRdb to the reads, yields one record per CDR3 protein. Among around 170,000 distinct CDR3 sequences listed, 63% were seen once. The clonotype comes from a human donor in good health. Sequencing was done on a sample of sorted CD4+, CD8+, or CD8+CD57+ T cells (not recorded which) from PBMCs. The rearrangement uses TRBV19 and TRBJ1-1; D perhaps matches TRBD1 (5 bases). The CDR3 region is CASTSRGPTNTEVFF. For the CDR3, the DNA is TGTGCCAGCACCTCGAGGGGCCCGACGAACACTGAAGTTTTCTTT.